This TCR beta chain comes out of a study of T cell changes during pregnancy in multiple sclerosis. Assay used: immunoSEQ multiplex PCR; TCRdb lists only in-frame clones, some missing. The data contain around 69,000 clones, roughly nine tenths of them singletons. This clone showed up just a few times. CDR3 length equals 12 residues. Trimming removed 4 bases from V and 6 bases from J; junction bases left unmatched: 2. CDR1 is GTSNPN and CDR2 is SVGIG in the germline V gene (reference sequence). The chain links TRBV30 to TRBJ1-1; 10 nucleotides line up with TRBD1. The sequence was obtained from a female donor with multiple sclerosis, enrolled in a pregnancy study. The material was peripheral blood, obtained in the third trimester of pregnancy. In DNA form, the CDR3 reads TGTGCCTGGACGACAGGGGGCGCTGAAGCTTTCTTT. The encoded protein is CAWTTGGAEAFF.